Presented here are 8 T cell receptor beta chains from one specimen sequenced in a study of cytotoxic CD8 clonotypes in ibrutinib-treated CLL. Sequencing was performed with immunoSEQ multiplex PCR; in TCRdb, only in-frame clones are kept and a portion is missing. Among about 300,000 clones listed, 70% to 80% were seen once. Specimen: PBMCs, collected at disease progression, from a patient treated with ibrutinib. The receptors stem from a human donor with chronic lymphocytic leukemia.

The chain has TRBV14 and TRBJ2-3, with D possibly matching TRBD1 (5 bases). Germline CDR1 and CDR2: SGHDN and FVKESK. Between the trimmed V and J ends, which lost 6 bases and 2 bases, there was a span of 9 bases. The CDR3 has 13 amino acids. CDR3 sequence: CASSRQYTDTQYF. CDR3 sequence (DNA): TGTGCCAGCAGTCGACAGTACACAGATACGCAGTATTTT.

The V call is TRBV9, the J call TRBJ2-2, with TRBD1 matching 8 bases. CDR1 is SGDLS and CDR2 is YYNGEE in the germline V gene. V dropped 1 base and J dropped 6; count of bases not matched to a gene: 5. The CDR3 runs to 15 residues. Here the CDR3 reads CASSVQGAVSGELFF. CDR3 sequence (DNA): TGTGCCAGCAGCGTACAGGGGGCAGTCTCCGGGGAGCTGTTTTTT.

Concerning this clone: The sample carries other DNA sequences with the same CDR3. The rearrangement uses TRBV9 and TRBJ2-7, with 7 bases identical to TRBD1. This CDR3 contains 15 residues. Germline values: CDR1 SGDLS, CDR2 YYNGEE. The junction had 6 bases not matched to a gene; V was cut back by 0 bases and J by 3 bases. CDR3 loop: CASSVAPGTDYEQYF. CDR3 in DNA: TGTGCCAGCAGCGTAGCTCCAGGGACAGACTACGAGCAGTACTTC.

V gene TRBV5-1 combines with J gene TRBJ2-3; TRBD1 agrees at 10 bases. The V gene end was trimmed by 7 bases and the J gene end by 3 bases; junction bases not matched to a gene: 5. Germline-derived CDR1 and CDR2 are SGHRS and YFSETQ. The CDR3 contains 14 residues. The CDR3 DNA sequence: TGCGCCAGCGCGAAGGGACAGGGGACAGATACGCAGTATTTT. Its protein is CASAKGQGTDTQYF.

This chain uses TRBV11-1 with TRBJ2-7; 8 nucleotides agree with TRBD1. This CDR3 comprises 16 residues. Germline-derived CDR1 and CDR2 are SGHAT and FQDESV (reference sequence). The V and J ends lost 5 bases and 3 bases, in that order; junction bases with no gene match: 12. CDR3 region: CASSPRRDRLIYEQYF. CDR3 nucleotide sequence: TGTGCCAGCAGCCCTAGAAGGGACAGGTTGATCTACGAGCAGTACTTC.

This clone was observed a single time. This sequence joins TRBV5-1 and TRBJ2-5, with no clear D. The last part of the DNA fits TRBJ2-7 better; the J call may be wrong. CDR1 is SGHRS, CDR2 YFSETQ, per germline. The CDR3 loop spans 16 amino acids. The CDR3: CASALGQATSPYEQYF. CDR3 nucleotides: TGCGCCAGCGCCCTAGGCCAGGCCACATCCCCCTACGAGCAGTACTTC.

The V call is TRBV5-1, the J call TRBJ2-1; maybe TRBD1 (6 bases). V was shortened by 4 bases and J by 6 bases, with 20 bases between the two germline ends. The CDR3 totals 16 residues. Germline V lookup: CDR1 SGHRS, CDR2 YFSETQ. The CDR3 spells CASSAQGSGGTNEQFF. CDR3 bases: TGCGCCAGCAGCGCGCAGGGGTCTGGGGGCACCAATGAGCAGTTCTTC.

This clone has just one count. This chain joins TRBV7-9 and TRBJ2-7, with D tentatively TRBD1 or TRBD2 (5 bases each). The CDR3 runs 14 residues. From germline, CDR1 is SEHNR and CDR2 FQNEAQ (reference sequence). The V gene lost 2 bases and the J gene lost 2 bases, with 10 bases spanning the gap. The CDR3 reads CASSLRDGTYEQYF. The CDR3 region has the DNA TGTGCCAGCAGCTTAAGGGACGGAACCTACGAGCAGTACTTC. The variable domain in full, with the rest retrieved from reference TRBV7-9 and TRBJ2-7, is DTGVSQNPRHKITKRGQNVTFRCDPISEHNRLYWYRQTLGQGPEFLTYFQNEAQLEKSRLLSDRFSAERPKGSFSTLEIQRTEQGDSAMYLCASSLRDGTYEQYFGPGTRLTVT.